This TCR beta chain was captured in a study of tumor-infiltrating lymphocytes in primary liver carcinoma. From unsorted bulk tissue weighing roughly 18-30 mg, DNA and RNA were co-extracted. A word on this clonotype: A much larger clone differs by one base, so this may be a read error.

This CDR3 comprises 12 residues. CDR1 and CDR2 from the germline V gene are MDHEN and SYDVKM. Total RNA (roughly 0.45 ug) served as template for TCR beta cDNA synthesis primed by a constant-region primer. Slightly modified ARM-PCR with three nested multiplex PCR rounds yielded TCR beta libraries. TRBV1-TRBV30 forward primers paired with a C-beta reverse primer drove the first two PCR rounds, about 10 cycles each. TCRdb reanalysed the multiplex PCR reads using MiXCR and keeps one entry per CDR3 protein. The sample shows fewer than 80,000 distinct CDR3 sequences, roughly 69% of them seen only once. The chain joins TRBV28 to TRBJ1-4; D gene unclear. TRBJ2-2 matches the DNA end more closely, so the J call is doubtful. This TCR derives from a man aged 35 to 55 with primary liver carcinoma and hepatitis B virus infection. Sequenced input: tumor-adjacent normal liver tissue. The CDR3 here is CPSSFYFGELFF. The CDR3 bases are TGTCCCAGCAGTTTTTACTTTGGGGAGCTGTTTTTT.